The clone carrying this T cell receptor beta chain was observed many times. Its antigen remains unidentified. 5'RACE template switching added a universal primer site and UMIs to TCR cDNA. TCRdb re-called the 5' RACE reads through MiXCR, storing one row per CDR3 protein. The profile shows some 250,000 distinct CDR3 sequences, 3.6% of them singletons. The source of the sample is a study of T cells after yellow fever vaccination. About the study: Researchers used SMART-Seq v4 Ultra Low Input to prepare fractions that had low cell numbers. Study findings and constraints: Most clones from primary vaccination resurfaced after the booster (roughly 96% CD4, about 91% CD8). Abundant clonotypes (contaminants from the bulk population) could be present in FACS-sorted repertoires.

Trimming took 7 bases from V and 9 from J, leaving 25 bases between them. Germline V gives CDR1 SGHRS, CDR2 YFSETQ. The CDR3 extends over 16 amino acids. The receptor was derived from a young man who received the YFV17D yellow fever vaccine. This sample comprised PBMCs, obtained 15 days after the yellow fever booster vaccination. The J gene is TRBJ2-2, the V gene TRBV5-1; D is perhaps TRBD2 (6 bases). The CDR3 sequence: CASSYTGGAGRRELFF. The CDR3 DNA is TGCGCCAGCTCCTACACCGGCGGGGCCGGCCGCCGGGAGCTGTTTTTT.